This TCR beta chain was recovered during a study of T cells after yellow fever vaccination. 5'RACE template switching generated TCR cDNA, adding a universal primer site and UMIs. TCRdb re-called the 5' RACE reads with MiXCR, one entry per CDR3 protein. The data show roughly 56,000 distinct CDR3 sequences, around 5.4% seen once. Study results and caveats: Sorted memory subsets on day 0 lacked detectable levels of almost all vaccine-responding clonotypes.

V was pared by 1 base and J by 0 bases, with 12 bases between. CDR3 length: 16 residues. The germline gives CDR1 LGHDT, CDR2 YNNKEL (reference sequence). The sequence came from a man aged 18 to 35 who received the YFV17D yellow fever vaccine. The chain is built from TRBV3-1 and TRBJ2-5; D is perhaps TRBD2 (7 bases). The sequences come from PBMCs, either bulk or a sorted T-cell subset (CD4+, CD8+, memory, or dextramer-sorted; not recorded which), collected on the day of the yellow fever booster vaccination. The CDR3 sequence is CASSQAAGANQETQYF. The CDR3 nucleotides read TGTGCCAGCAGCCAAGCTGCGGGGGCAAACCAAGAGACCCAGTACTTC.